These 21 T cell receptor beta chains came from one sample sequenced in a study of blood T cell repertoires in COVID-19 (TCRdb year 2020). The library relied on the immunoSEQ multiplex PCR assay. TCRdb mirrors the immuneACCESS table, restricted to in-frame sequences. Some clones are absent from its copies; in checked studies, under half trace to an unresolved V gene, and the reason for the others is unknown. The sample table contains 200,000 to 250,000 clones; only one count was recorded for 75% to 85% of them. The top ten clones comprise roughly 1.2% of the sample. Sequenced input: peripheral blood. The source of these receptors is a woman in her thirties with COVID-19, enrolled during active disease.

Turning to this clone: Distinct nucleotide sequences in the sample also encode this CDR3. This chain links TRBV5-1 with TRBJ2-7; TRBD1 aligns across 9 bases. This CDR3 contains 14 residues. Per germline, CDR1 SGHRS and CDR2 YFSETQ. J gave up 2 bases and V 3 bases, and 3 bases lay outside the gene matches. The CDR3 is CASSWGQGTYEQYF. As DNA, the CDR3 is TGCGCCAGCAGCTGGGGACAGGGAACCTACGAGCAGTACTTC.

In DNA form, the CDR3 reads TGTGCCAGCAGCCCCAAGGCCCGGGGCACTGAAGCTTTCTTT. Protein: CASSPKARGTEAFF. V is TRBV6-5 and J is TRBJ1-1; D remains unclear. Germline lookup yields CDR1 MNHEY and CDR2 SVGAGI. The CDR3 is made up of 14 amino acids. Trimming took 6 bases from V and 4 from J, leaving 15 bases between them.

In DNA, the CDR3 is TGTGCCAGCAGCCTGAGAGGCACAGATACGCAGTATTTT. Translating gives CASSLRGTDTQYF. The chain uses TRBV5-5 and TRBJ2-3, with D unresolved. Per germline, CDR1 SGHKS and CDR2 YYEKEE (reference sequence). The CDR3 covers 13 residues. V lost 4 bases to trimming and J lost 1 base, with 7 bases between them.

This chain joins TRBV27 and TRBJ2-7; maybe TRBD2 (5 bases). Looked up from germline, CDR1 is MNHEY and CDR2 is SMNVEV (reference sequence). The CDR3 is 14 residues long. The V end was cut by 6 bases, the J end by 2 bases, with 14 bases between. CDR3 loop: CASSRRGFTYEQYF. The CDR3 DNA is TGTGCCAGCAGCCGACGCGGGTTCACCTACGAGCAGTACTTC.

This chain uses TRBV27 with TRBJ2-5, with 10 bases aligning to TRBD1. J lost 4 bases, V lost 6 bases, and 5 bases had no gene match. CDR1 is MNHEY, CDR2 SMNVEV, per germline (reference sequence). This CDR3 spans 14 amino acids. CDR3 residues: CASRDRGLRETQYF. In nucleotides, the CDR3 is TGTGCCAGCAGAGACAGGGGGCTTCGAGAGACCCAGTACTTC.

V usage is TRBV27 and J usage is TRBJ2-3, with 7 bases lining up with TRBD2. The CDR3 covers 15 residues. Germline CDR1 and CDR2: MNHEY and SMNVEV (reference sequence). V shed 4 bases, J shed 2 bases, and the junction held 6 bases outside the gene matches. The CDR3 here is CASSSPGLLTDTQYF. The CDR3, as DNA: TGTGCCAGCAGTTCTCCGGGACTACTCACAGATACGCAGTATTTT.

This chain links TRBV5-1 with TRBJ2-2; D remains unclear. The CDR3 contains 13 residues. Trimming removed 3 bases from V and 1 base from J, with 4 bases in between. In germline, CDR1 is SGHRS, CDR2 YFSETQ. The CDR3 sequence: CASSSGNTGELFF. In DNA, the CDR3 is TGCGCCAGCAGCTCGGGGAACACCGGGGAGCTGTTTTTT.

The J gene is TRBJ2-7, the V gene TRBV5-6; 9 bases are shared with TRBD1. The J segment lost 5 bases and the V segment lost 4 bases, leaving 4 bases of the junction unmatched. CDR3 length: 13 residues. Germline CDR1 is SGHDT and CDR2 is YYEEEE. The CDR3 is CASSAGQGNEQYF. CDR3 DNA: TGTGCCAGCAGCGCGGGACAGGGAAACGAGCAGTACTTC. Filled out from reference TRBV5-6 and TRBJ2-7, the complete variable domain reads DAGVTQSPTHLIKTRGQQVTLRCSPKSGHDTVSWYQQALGQGPQFIFQYYEEEERQRGNFPDRFSGHQFPNYSSELNVNALLLGDSALYLCASSAGQGNEQYFGPGTRLTVT.

This clone was counted a single time. In DNA, the CDR3 is TGTGCCAGCAGTGGGACTTTGTGGGAGCAGTACTTC. Its translation is CASSGTLWEQYF. J is TRBJ2-7 and V is TRBV12-3 or TRBV12-4; D perhaps matches TRBD2 (6 bases). The CDR3 is 12 residues long. The V gene lost 5 bases and the J gene lost 7 bases, with 12 bases spanning the gap.

The gene calls are TRBV3-1 (or the pseudogene TRBV3-2) and TRBJ1-2; TRBD1 might be the D (6 bases). The CDR3 is made up of 14 amino acids. The germline V and J ends were trimmed by 0 bases and 4 bases, with 9 bases remaining between them. Germline V CDR1 and CDR2: LGHDT, YNNKEL (reference sequence). CDR3 loop: CASSQDRGGYGYTF. CDR3 in DNA: TGTGCCAGCAGCCAAGACAGGGGCGGCTATGGCTACACCTTC.

This clone was counted many times. The rearrangement links TRBV29-1 to TRBJ2-7, with D tentatively TRBD1 (5 bases). Germline V CDR1 and CDR2: SQVTM, ANQGSEA. Trimming removed 5 bases from V and 1 base from J, with 12 bases in between. The CDR3 is 13 residues long. CDR3 amino acids: CSVSGWESYEQYF. The CDR3 DNA sequence: TGCAGCGTTTCAGGGTGGGAATCCTACGAGCAGTACTTC.

This chain uses TRBV6-5 with TRBJ2-2; D possibly corresponds to TRBD2 (5 bases). The V end was cut by 8 bases, the J end by 1 base, with 11 bases between. The germline V gene has CDR1 MNHEY and CDR2 SVGAGI. There are 14 residues in the CDR3. CDR3 coding DNA: TGTGCCAGCCGAAACCGGGGGAACACCGGGGAGCTGTTTTTT. It codes for CASRNRGNTGELFF.

V is TRBV5-6 and J is TRBJ1-5; no clear D. Germline-derived CDR1 and CDR2 are SGHDT and YYEEEE. The V and J ends lost 4 bases and 9 bases respectively, with 11 bases between them. The CDR3 is made up of 12 amino acids. The CDR3 bases are TGTGCCAGCAGCCGTCCGGGTTGGCCCCAGCATTTT. This translates into CASSRPGWPQHF.

V gene TRBV6-5 combines with J gene TRBJ2-5; 14 bases align to TRBD2. V dropped 6 bases and J dropped 4; count of bases not matched to a gene: 4. This CDR3 has 15 residues. Germline assignment: CDR1 MNHEY and CDR2 SVGAGI. The CDR3 nucleotides are TGTGCCAGCAGCCTCGGACTAGCGGGGGGAGAGACCCAGTACTTC. Encoded protein: CASSLGLAGGETQYF.

The rearrangement joins TRBV5-1 to TRBJ2-2; possibly TRBD2 for D (5 bases). Germline V gene data show CDR1 as SGHRS and CDR2 as YFSETQ. The ends were cut back, 4 bases at V and 2 bases at J, with 9 bases in the middle. This CDR3 region has 14 residues. The CDR3 here is CASSPGLNTGELFF. DNA of the CDR3: TGCGCCAGCAGCCCAGGACTTAACACCGGGGAGCTGTTTTTT. Looking up the rest from reference TRBV5-1 and TRBJ2-2 gives the full variable domain: KAGVTQTPRYLIKTRGQQVTLSCSPISGHRSVSWYQQTPGQGLQFLFEYFSETQRNKGNFPGRFSGRQFSNSRSEMNVSTLELGDSALYLCASSPGLNTGELFFGEGSRLTVL.

This clone was counted only a few times. The chain combines TRBV7-2 with TRBJ2-7; D may be TRBD2 (6 bases). The CDR3 consists of 17 residues. V was shortened by 0 bases and J by 4 bases, with 19 bases between the two germline ends. The germline V gene has CDR1 SGHTA and CDR2 FQGNSA. The CDR3 here is CASSLAQRLARAYEQYF. The CDR3, as DNA: TGTGCCAGCAGCTTAGCCCAGCGGCTAGCGAGAGCATACGAGCAGTACTTC.

V gene TRBV18 combines with J gene TRBJ1-2, with 7 bases matching TRBD1. CDR1 is KGHSH and CDR2 is LQKENI in the germline V gene. This CDR3 contains 13 residues. V lost 5 bases and J lost 4; bases outside the gene matches: 4. The CDR3 DNA reads as TGTGCCAGCTCAGGACAGGAGGGCTATGGCTACACCTTC. It yields the protein CASSGQEGYGYTF.

The chain is built from TRBV2 and TRBJ1-2, with D unresolved. The germline V gene encodes CDR1 SNHLY and CDR2 FYNNEI. The germline V and J ends were trimmed by 11 bases and 3 bases, with 16 bases remaining between them. CDR3 length: 13 residues. The CDR3 protein is CAAPDGLDYGYTF. In DNA, the CDR3 is TGTGCCGCACCCGATGGGCTTGACTATGGCTACACCTTC.

This clone was recorded once. The chain has TRBV5-1 and TRBJ2-5; D uncertain. The germline V gene has CDR1 SGHRS and CDR2 YFSETQ. The CDR3 consists of 12 residues. Trimming left V 0 bases short and J 5 bases short, with 5 bases between. For the CDR3, the DNA is TGCGCCAGCAGCTTGGGCTACGAGACCCAGTACTTC. It specifies CASSLGYETQYF.

V gene TRBV27 combines with J gene TRBJ2-7, with 10 bases fitting TRBD2. Germline V gene sequence: CDR1 MNHEY, CDR2 SMNVEV (reference sequence). The V and J ends lost 6 bases and 3 bases, in that order; junction bases with no gene match: 11. This CDR3 region has 16 residues. CDR3 protein: CASSTRRLAGYYEQYF. The CDR3 region has the DNA TGTGCCAGCAGCACCCGTCGACTAGCGGGTTACTACGAGCAGTACTTC.

This clone showed up just once. The gene calls are TRBV28 and TRBJ1-5; 9 nucleotides align to TRBD1. Unmatched junction bases numbered 7, after V lost 5 bases and J lost 8 bases. Looked up from germline, CDR1 is MDHEN and CDR2 is SYDVKM. The CDR3 spans 14 residues. The CDR3 bases are TGTGCCAGCAGTCCCGGGACAGGGCGAGAGCCCCAGCATTTT. This sequence encodes CASSPGTGREPQHF.